These 27 T cell receptor beta chains originate from one sample sequenced in a study of blood T cell repertoires in COVID-19. Assay: immunoSEQ multiplex PCR; the TCRdb copy retains only in-frame clones and omits some. This table holds fewer than 300,000 clones, roughly 80% found once. The specimen was peripheral blood. These receptors all come from a woman aged 45-59 years who had recovered from COVID-19.

This clone occurred once. This chain connects TRBV28 to TRBJ1-1; 9 nucleotides align to TRBD1. CDR3 length equals 14 residues. V lost 5 bases, J lost 4 bases, and 5 bases stayed unmatched. CDR1 is MDHEN and CDR2 is SYDVKM in the germline V gene. The DNA of the CDR3 is TGTGCCAGCAGTAAGGGACAGGGACCCACTGAAGCTTTCTTT. Protein sequence: CASSKGQGPTEAFF.

The DNA for the CDR3 is TGCGCCAGCAGCATGGACAGGGTCAATGAGCAGTTCTTC. It is translated as CASSMDRVNEQFF. The gene calls are TRBV4-3 and TRBJ2-1; 8 bases agree with TRBD1. This CDR3 has 13 amino acids. CDR1 and CDR2 (germline): LGHNA, YSLEER. The V segment lost 5 bases and the J segment 6 bases; nucleotides outside the gene matches: 3.

The chain joins TRBV6-5 to TRBJ1-3, with D possibly TRBD1 on 6 matching bases. V lost 4 bases to trimming and J lost 4 bases, with 14 bases between them. The CDR3 is 15 amino acids. CDR1 is MNHEY, CDR2 SVGAGI, per germline. The CDR3 DNA sequence: TGTGCCAGCAGTTCCGACAGGCTTGACGGAAACACCATATATTTT. As protein: CASSSDRLDGNTIYF.

The chain has TRBV18 and TRBJ2-2; no clear D gene. The CDR3 covers 16 residues. Germline lookup yields CDR1 KGHSH and CDR2 LQKENI. V was cut by 4 bases and J by 0 bases, with 12 bases left in between. In nucleotides, the CDR3 is TGTGCCAGCTCACTGGCAGGCCCCCCGAACACCGGGGAGCTGTTTTTT. Translation: CASSLAGPPNTGELFF.

The rearrangement joins TRBV7-2 to TRBJ1-2; TRBD1 agrees at 9 bases. Germline V gene sequence: CDR1 SGHTA, CDR2 FQGNSA. This CDR3 is 16 amino acids long. Trimming at V came to 4 bases and at J to 4 bases, leaving 10 bases not matched to a gene. CDR3 loop: CASSSSGTGLAYGYTF. The CDR3 nucleotides read TGTGCCAGCAGCTCGTCGGGGACAGGGCTGGCCTATGGCTACACCTTC. Supplemented by reference TRBV7-2 and TRBJ1-2, the full variable domain reads GAGVSQSPSNKVTEKGKDVELRCDPISGHTALYWYRQSLGQGLEFLIYFQGNSAPDKSGLPSDRFSAERTGGSVSTLTIQRTQQEDSAVYLCASSSSGTGLAYGYTFGSGTRLTVV.

This clone was seen more than once but under ten times. V usage is TRBV27 and J usage is TRBJ1-2, with 7 positions matching TRBD1. The CDR3 contains 15 residues. Germline assignment: CDR1 MNHEY and CDR2 SMNVEV (reference sequence). V was clipped by 6 bases and J by 0 bases; unmatched bases: 7. CDR3 sequence: CASSPDRVANYGYTF. CDR3 in DNA: TGTGCCAGCAGCCCAGACAGGGTAGCTAACTATGGCTACACCTTC.

The rearrangement uses TRBV9 and TRBJ2-7; D gene unclear. The CDR3 is 12 residues long. The V gene lost 4 bases and the J gene lost 3 bases, with 8 bases spanning the gap. Germline CDR1 reads SGDLS; CDR2 reads YYNGEE. CDR3 sequence reads: CASSSNGYEQYF. The CDR3 DNA reads TGTGCCAGCAGCAGCAATGGCTACGAGCAGTACTTC.

The V and J genes are TRBV10-3 and TRBJ2-2; TRBD1 matches at 9 bases. The junction had 3 bases not matched to a gene; V was cut back by 9 bases and J by 1 base. Germline lookup yields CDR1 ENHRY and CDR2 SYGVKD. The CDR3 contains 14 residues. The CDR3 DNA is TGTGCCATGGGGACAGGGAGGAACACCGGGGAGCTGTTTTTT. Translation: CAMGTGRNTGELFF.

V is TRBV5-1 and J is TRBJ2-5, with D possibly matching TRBD1 (6 bases). Trimming removed 0 bases from V and 7 bases from J, with 13 bases in between. From germline, CDR1 is SGHRS and CDR2 YFSETQ. The CDR3 consists of 14 residues. The CDR3 sequence is CASSLGQGHGTQYF. Here the CDR3 DNA reads TGCGCCAGCAGCTTGGGTCAGGGGCATGGGACCCAGTACTTC.

This clone has only a few counts. This chain joins TRBV5-1 and TRBJ2-7, with unresolved D. The CDR3 loop spans 13 amino acids. V was trimmed by 0 bases and J by 3 bases, leaving 7 bases between them. Germline values: CDR1 SGHRS, CDR2 YFSETQ. CDR3 amino acids: CASSLAEDYEQYF. CDR3 DNA: TGCGCCAGCAGCTTGGCCGAGGACTACGAGCAGTACTTC.

The genes are TRBV10-3 and TRBJ2-7, with TRBD1 identical over 9 bases. Germline CDR1 and CDR2: ENHRY and SYGVKD. This CDR3 is 13 amino acids long. V lost 6 bases and J lost 5; bases outside the gene matches: 5. In nucleotides, the CDR3 is TGTGCCATCAGCTCAACAGGGGGCCACGAGCAGTACTTC. Amino acid sequence: CAISSTGGHEQYF.

The rearrangement joins TRBV4-3 to TRBJ2-3; TRBD2 might be the D (6 bases). From germline, CDR1 is LGHNA and CDR2 YSLEER. The CDR3 runs 16 residues. Trimming took off 5 bases at V and 0 bases at J, with 15 bases between the two ends. CDR3 loop: CASSTTSFGSTDTQYF. Written as DNA, the CDR3 is TGCGCCAGCAGCACCACTAGCTTCGGTAGCACAGATACGCAGTATTTT.

Note on this clone: This specimen includes other DNA sequences encoding the same CDR3. The CDR3 sequence is CASSQGANTEAFF. DNA for the CDR3: TGTGCCAGCAGTCAAGGAGCGAACACTGAAGCTTTCTTT. The rearrangement uses TRBV2 and TRBJ1-1; D is unresolved. Trimming removed 5 bases from V and 1 base from J, with 8 bases in between. Germline CDR1 and CDR2: SNHLY and FYNNEI. The length of the CDR3 is 13 residues.

The V call is TRBV7-9, the J call TRBJ2-7; D is possibly TRBD2 (6 bases). Per germline, CDR1 SEHNR and CDR2 FQNEAQ (reference sequence). The CDR3 totals 14 residues. The V gene lost 1 base and the J gene lost 5 bases, with 12 bases spanning the gap. In DNA, the CDR3 is TGTGCCAGCAGCTTAGATCCCGGGAGAGACGAGCAGTACTTC. Translation gives CASSLDPGRDEQYF.

This clone has just a few counts. This rearrangement joins TRBV24-1 to TRBJ2-3; weak D call: TRBD1 (6 bases). Between the trimmed V and J ends, which lost 7 bases and 2 bases, there was a span of 18 bases. Germline V lookup: CDR1 KGHDR, CDR2 SFDVKD. This CDR3 has 16 amino acids. CDR3: CATSPAGRGNTDTQYF. The CDR3 DNA sequence: TGTGCCACCAGCCCCGCCGGTAGGGGGAACACAGATACGCAGTATTTT.

The genes are TRBV28 and TRBJ1-5; 7 bases are a match to TRBD1. The V gene end was trimmed by 6 bases and the J gene end by 4 bases; junction bases not matched to a gene: 6. Germline V gene lookup returns CDR1 MDHEN and CDR2 SYDVKM. CDR3 size: 14 residues. Here the CDR3 reads CASSLRTGNQPQHF. CDR3 in DNA: TGTGCCAGCAGCCTTCGGACAGGTAATCAGCCCCAGCATTTT.

The chain has TRBV28 and TRBJ1-3, with 7 bases lining up with TRBD1. Per the germline V gene, CDR1 is MDHEN and CDR2 is SYDVKM. The CDR3 runs to 13 residues. The DNA of the CDR3 is TGTGCGGGACAGAGAAACTCTGGAAACACCATATATTTT. This encodes CAGQRNSGNTIYF.

In the case of this clone: Sequence at one end of the junction differs from germline and may be a read error. The V call is TRBV11-3, the J call TRBJ2-3, with TRBD2 identical over 13 bases. CDR3 length equals 14 residues. CDR1 and CDR2 from the germline V gene are SGHNT and YENEEA. DNA for the CDR3: TGCGCCTGGGGACTAGCGGGGCGCACAGATACGCAGTATTTT. Amino acid sequence: CAWGLAGRTDTQYF.

V is TRBV7-2 and J is TRBJ1-1; a possible D gene is TRBD1 (6 bases). V lost 5 bases to trimming and J lost 6 bases, with 16 bases between them. In germline, CDR1 is SGHTA, CDR2 FQGNSA. This CDR3 has 14 residues. In DNA, the CDR3 is TGTGCCAGCAGCAAACAGGGTCTAGAGCCTGAAGCTTTCTTT. This gives the protein CASSKQGLEPEAFF.

The chain recombines TRBV7-9 with TRBJ2-1, with TRBD2 matching over 11 bases. Germline CDR1 SEHNR, CDR2 FQNEAQ (reference sequence). There are 12 residues in the CDR3. V trimming: 2 bases; J trimming: 13 bases; junction bases outside the gene matches: 1. The CDR3 loop is CASSLLAGGQFF. The CDR3 coding sequence is TGTGCCAGCAGCTTACTAGCGGGAGGCCAGTTCTTC.

The gene calls are TRBV7-9 and TRBJ2-4; the D is unclear. Germline CDR1 SEHNR, CDR2 FQNEAQ (reference sequence). Between the trimmed V and J ends, which lost 5 bases and 5 bases, there was a span of 19 bases. The CDR3 is 16 residues long. The CDR3 loop is CASSQWSGGSENIQYF. CDR3 nucleotide sequence: TGTGCCAGCAGCCAATGGTCGGGTGGCAGTGAAAACATTCAGTACTTC. Full variable domain (missing parts from reference TRBV7-9 and TRBJ2-4): DTGVSQNPRHKITKRGQNVTFRCDPISEHNRLYWYRQTLGQGPEFLTYFQNEAQLEKSRLLSDRFSAERPKGSFSTLEIQRTEQGDSAMYLCASSQWSGGSENIQYFGAGTRLSVL.

This chain joins TRBV5-4 and TRBJ2-7; 9 bases fit TRBD1. J was trimmed by 2 bases and V by 4 bases; bases with no gene match: 4. The V gene's germline CDR1 is SGHNT and CDR2 YYREEE (reference sequence). The length of the CDR3 is 14 residues. CDR3 residues: CASSEDRGAYEQYF. The CDR3 region has the DNA TGTGCCAGCAGCGAAGACAGGGGGGCCTACGAGCAGTACTTC. Using reference TRBV5-4 and TRBJ2-7 for the parts outside the CDR3, the full variable domain is ETGVTQSPTHLIKTRGQQVTLRCSSQSGHNTVSWYQQALGQGPQFIFQYYREEENGRGNFPPRFSGLQFPNYSSELNVNALELDDSALYLCASSEDRGAYEQYFGPGTRLTVT.

The J gene is TRBJ2-3, the V gene TRBV5-1, with 7 positions matching TRBD1. The CDR3 contains 15 residues. The germline V gene encodes CDR1 SGHRS and CDR2 YFSETQ. J lost 3 bases, V lost 0 bases, and 4 bases had no gene match. CDR3 nucleotide sequence: TGCGCCAGCAGCTTGGCCGGGACAGAGACAGATACGCAGTATTTT. Amino acids: CASSLAGTETDTQYF.

Concerning this clone: Other nucleotide sequences from this sample produce the same CDR3. This chain links TRBV18 with TRBJ2-7, with TRBD1 identical over 8 bases. There are 14 residues in the CDR3. Germline loops: CDR1 KGHSH, CDR2 LQKENI. Germline trimming cut 6 bases from V and 2 bases from J; bases unmatched to any gene: 6. The CDR3 DNA is TGTGCCAGCTCCCCCGGACAGGGCCCCTACGAGCAGTACTTC. It translates to CASSPGQGPYEQYF.

The rearrangement uses TRBV3-1 (or the pseudogene TRBV3-2) and TRBJ2-7; weak D call: TRBD2 (6 bases). This CDR3 contains 15 residues. The V end lost 1 base, the J end lost 4 bases, and 14 bases lay between the germline ends. Germline assignment: CDR1 LGHDT and CDR2 YNNKEL (reference sequence). CDR3 region: CASSQVVSRGYEQYF. CDR3 nucleotide sequence: TGTGCCAGCAGCCAAGTAGTCAGTCGGGGGTACGAGCAGTACTTC.

The chain employs TRBV24-1 and TRBJ2-2; D gene unclear. Deletions cut 4 bases from V and 0 bases from J, with 11 bases between. This CDR3 has 16 amino acids. Germline V gene lookup returns CDR1 KGHDR and CDR2 SFDVKD. CDR3 protein: CATSDRKSSNTGELFF. CDR3 DNA sequence: TGTGCCACCAGTGACCGTAAAAGCTCGAACACCGGGGAGCTGTTTTTT.

The rearrangement joins TRBV3-1 (or the pseudogene TRBV3-2) to TRBJ1-3; 8 positions agree with TRBD1. This CDR3 has 15 residues. V gave up 3 bases and J gave up 5 bases; unmatched junction bases: 6. Germline V lookup: CDR1 LGHDT, CDR2 YNNKEL (reference sequence). CDR3 region: CASSQDRDWRNTIYF. DNA for the CDR3: TGTGCCAGCAGCCAGGACAGGGATTGGAGAAACACCATATATTTT.